The clone carrying this TCR beta chain has a handful of counts. Its antigen is currently unknown. The sample comes from a study of T-cell memory formation after mild COVID-19. Study results and caveats: Later expanders leaned CD4+, whereas day 15 to 85 contracting clones were balanced CD4/CD8. Certain responding clones were present in pre-infection memory, suggesting participation of cross-reactive memory.

Constant-segment primers and 5'RACE yielded cDNA libraries for TCR alpha and TCR beta, each carrying sample barcodes and UMIs. TCRdb called the 5' RACE reads again in MiXCR, with one record for every CDR3 protein. The sample records hundreds of thousands of distinct CDR3 sequences, roughly 20% being singletons. The ends lost 5 bases at V and 3 bases at J; junction bases unmatched: 7. Germline CDR1 reads SQVTM; CDR2 reads ANQGSEA. This CDR3 spans 14 amino acids. V gene TRBV29-1 combines with J gene TRBJ2-7; TRBD1 matches 10 bases. The sample consisted of PBMCs or a T cell subset sorted from them (not recorded which). The receptor comes from an adult woman who had mild COVID-19 (a few samples of this study predate the infection). Cell type and time point are not known. CDR3 region: CSVTRDRGLYEQYF. The CDR3 DNA sequence: TGCAGCGTTACCCGGGACAGGGGACTCTACGAGCAGTACTTC.